This T cell receptor (beta chain) was found in a study of tumor-infiltrating lymphocytes in localized non-small cell lung cancer (dated by TCRdb to the early 2020s). Turning to the overall study: The cohort included patients whose samples were collected after neoadjuvant chemotherapy, as well as both smokers and never-smokers and several histologies. A total of around 50 patients were part of the paired comparison of immunoSEQ T-cell fraction between tumor and uninvolved lung. In total, the ICON cohort was made up of about 150 surgical patients who had localized non-small cell lung cancer and whose tumors were resected. The same patients underwent several integrated assays, with TCR sequencing performed together with flow cytometry, multiplex immunofluorescence, RNA-seq, exome sequencing and proteomics. From each patient came resected tumor tissue plus uninvolved lung tissue from that same patient, and the uninvolved lung tissue was described as non-adjacent to the tumor.

The germline V gene yields MNHNS for CDR1 and SASEGT for CDR2. V was cut back by 7 bases and J by 9 bases, leaving a gap of 13 bases between them. Counted from cysteine to phenylalanine, this CDR3 has 13 amino acids. The kept DNA is CDR3 alone, 39 bases in frame from the first base. Details on this clone: Its target antigen remains unknown. No much larger clone exists at a distance of one base, and base qualities are not known.

The paper's findings and limits, for the study overall: Because assay coverage varied across patients depending on available tissue quantity, TCR sequencing was performed for only a subset of the cohort. No difference in TCR-derived T-cell fraction was observed between the flow cytometry-defined immunotypes IM1 (good prognosis) and IM2 (poor prognosis). Because different assays used different pieces of the same tissue, intratumor heterogeneity could not be separated from technical variation. Recurrence-free survival showed no association with tumor T-cell fraction measured by TCR sequencing (p = 0.61). Consistent with immunofluorescence CD3 counts, TCRbeta sequencing supported greater T cell infiltration in tumors than in uninvolved lung tissue.

The immunoSEQ assay used for TCR sequencing gave the T-cell fraction in both tumor and uninvolved lung tissue. The original pipeline was this. For survival analysis, patients were split into high (upper tertile) and low (lower two tertiles) T-cell fraction groups and compared by log-rank test. A signed-rank test was used to test differences in T-cell fraction between paired tumor and uninvolved lung samples. What TCRdb holds here is the immuneACCESS table cut down to in-frame rearrangements. Part of the clones is not present; checked against another copy, under half of the missing clones reflect an unresolved V gene, and the others are unexplained. V and J calls and clone size are as listed in that table; D and trimming were resolved from the DNA. This sample holds 10,000 to 15,000 clones; over 65% were observed only once. More than 6% of the sample lies in the top ten. ICON enrollment began in the first half of 2016, and the last patient was enrolled in September 2018. In a subcohort of 65 to 85 patients, fresh tumor and matched uninvolved tissue were collected for in-depth immune analyses, with TCR sequencing among those analyses. TCR sequencing was performed on DNA isolated from bulk tissue, without cell sorting.

The sequenced sample consisted of lung tumor tissue. The clonotype comes from a human donor with non-small cell lung cancer. Recombination joined TRBV6-1 with TRBJ1-6; too little of a D gene remains to name it. The CDR3 region reads CASTRQVGSPLHF. The nucleotide sequence reads as follows: TGTGCCAGCACCCGGCAAGTCGGTTCACCCCTCCACTTT.